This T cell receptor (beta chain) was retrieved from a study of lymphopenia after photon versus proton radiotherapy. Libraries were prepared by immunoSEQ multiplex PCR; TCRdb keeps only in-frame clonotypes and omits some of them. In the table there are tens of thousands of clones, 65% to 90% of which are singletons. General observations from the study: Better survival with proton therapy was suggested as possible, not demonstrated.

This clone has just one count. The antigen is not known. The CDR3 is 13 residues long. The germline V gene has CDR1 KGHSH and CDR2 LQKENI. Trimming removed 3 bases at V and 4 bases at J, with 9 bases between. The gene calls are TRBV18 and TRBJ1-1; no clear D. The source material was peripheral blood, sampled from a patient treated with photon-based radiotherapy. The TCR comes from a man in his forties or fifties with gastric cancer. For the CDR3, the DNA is TGTGCCAGCTCACCCCTCGTCGGCACTGAAGCTTTCTTT. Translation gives CASSPLVGTEAFF.